The 13 T cell receptor beta chains listed next were all sequenced from one sample in a study of identical twins (dated by TCRdb to 2015 to 2016). Libraries came from 5' RACE. The reads were generated on an Illumina HiSeq 2000. The public sequencing data were trimmed at Q25 with fastp and processed into clonotypes with MiXCR by TCRdb, which kept only in-frame beta chains. Every CDR3 protein is listed once, alongside the most common genes and DNA of its rows. The sample data list about 690,000 distinct CDR3 sequences, and approximately 6.1% of these were observed just once. In total, the top ten clones hold about 1.8% of the sample. Sequenced material: naive T cells sorted from blood. Read against the paper, the sample's cell subset or site label means: cells isolated with a human naive T-cell isolation kit. The receptors originated from a man aged 18-30 years in good health.

The chain employs TRBV7-9 and TRBJ2-7, with D possibly being TRBD1 (5 bases). From germline, CDR1 is SEHNR and CDR2 FQNEAQ (reference sequence). Between the trimmed V and J ends, which lost 5 bases and 2 bases, there was a span of 10 bases. CDR3 length: 13 amino acids. DNA for the CDR3: TGTGCCAGCAGCGACCGCAGGGCCTACGAGCAGTACTTC. It encodes CASSDRRAYEQYF.

The table lists this clonotype with many counts. J is TRBJ2-7 and V is TRBV27; 8 positions match TRBD1. The CDR3 totals 11 residues. The germline CDR1 and CDR2 sequences are MNHEY and SMNVEV (reference sequence). The junction had 1 base not matched to a gene; V was cut back by 7 bases and J by 5 bases. The CDR3 is CASKTGDEQYF. The CDR3 DNA sequence: TGTGCCAGCAAGACAGGGGACGAGCAGTACTTC.

This clonotype was observed at least ten times. The chain couples TRBV5-1 to TRBJ2-1, with D tentatively TRBD2 (6 bases). V was shortened by 6 bases and J by 6 bases, with 13 bases between the two germline ends. Per the germline V gene, CDR1 is SGHRS and CDR2 is YFSETQ. The CDR3 has 13 residues. Here the CDR3 reads CASTRRERNEQFF. The CDR3 DNA is TGCGCCAGCACTCGTCGGGAGCGCAATGAGCAGTTCTTC.

The table lists this clonotype with a few counts. The chain carries TRBV3-1 and TRBJ2-2; 7 nucleotides agree with TRBD2. CDR3 length: 17 amino acids. Germline CDR1 reads LGHDT; CDR2 reads YNNKEL (reference sequence). V lost 0 bases, J lost 5 bases, and 9 bases stayed unmatched. In nucleotides, the CDR3 is TGTGCCAGCAGCCAAGAGATAGCGGGCTCGGGGACCGGGGAGCTGTTTTTT. Its translation: CASSQEIAGSGTGELFF.

At least ten counts were recorded for this clonotype. V usage is TRBV27 and J usage is TRBJ2-2; D is unresolved. With 7 bases removed from V and 0 bases from J, the gap between germline ends came to 12 bases. Germline CDR1 is MNHEY and CDR2 is SMNVEV (reference sequence). There are 15 residues in the CDR3. The CDR3 reads CASTWTVTNTGELFF. CDR3 sequence (DNA): TGTGCCAGCACTTGGACGGTAACGAACACCGGGGAGCTGTTTTTT.

This clonotype was counted ten times or more. The chain uses TRBV12-3 or TRBV12-4 and TRBJ2-7, with unresolved D. The V and J ends lost 5 bases and 5 bases respectively, with 10 bases between them. This CDR3 has 12 residues. CDR3 in DNA: TGTGCCAGCAGTGTCAGGACGAACGAGCAGTACTTC. As protein: CASSVRTNEQYF.

The genes are TRBV4-1 and TRBJ2-2, with a possible D match to TRBD2 (6 bases). Deletions cut 2 bases from V and 1 base from J, with 14 bases between. CDR3 length equals 17 residues. The germline CDR1 and CDR2 sequences are MGHRA and YSYEKL. The CDR3 DNA reads as TGCGCCAGCAGCCAAAGACTAGTCGTGCAGAACACCGGGGAGCTGTTTTTT. Encoded protein: CASSQRLVVQNTGELFF.

This sequence joins TRBV10-3 and TRBJ2-6, with 7 bases that match TRBD2. Germline V lookup: CDR1 ENHRY, CDR2 SYGVKD. This CDR3 has 18 amino acids. The ends lost 4 bases at V and 2 bases at J; junction bases unmatched: 11. DNA for the CDR3: TGTGCCATCAGTGCCGCGGGCTTCGGGGGGACTGGGGCCAACGTCCTGACTTTC. Amino acid sequence: CAISAAGFGGTGANVLTF.

This clonotype was found many times. The chain has TRBV7-2 and TRBJ2-7; D ambiguous. Per germline, CDR1 SGHTA and CDR2 FQGNSA. V was pared by 2 bases and J by 3 bases, with 14 bases between. The CDR3 loop spans 15 amino acids. Here the CDR3 reads CASSLPRPMNYEQYF. Written as DNA, the CDR3 is TGTGCCAGCAGCTTACCGAGACCGATGAACTACGAGCAGTACTTC.

The chain has TRBV12-3 or TRBV12-4 and TRBJ1-5; no clear D gene. Trimming pared 4 bases from V and 0 bases from J, leaving 16 bases between. The CDR3 loop spans 17 amino acids. The CDR3 bases are TGTGCCAGCAGTTACAGTGGGTTATTTGGTAGCAATCAGCCCCAGCATTTT. Its protein product is CASSYSGLFGSNQPQHF.

This chain joins TRBV10-3 and TRBJ1-5; weak D call: TRBD1 (6 bases). The germline CDR1 and CDR2 sequences are ENHRY and SYGVKD. Trimming stripped 8 bases from V and 5 bases from J, with 16 bases between. The CDR3 has 14 residues. In nucleotides, the CDR3 is TGTGCCATCGCCGGAAGACAGGTGGATCAGCCCCAGCATTTT. This gives the protein CAIAGRQVDQPQHF.

Ten or more counts support this clonotype. The rearrangement joins TRBV12-3 or TRBV12-4 to TRBJ2-2; D gene ambiguous. V lost 2 bases and J 5 bases, leaving 9 bases between the germline ends. The CDR3 runs to 14 residues. The CDR3 here is CASSLRSPTGELFF. CDR3 bases: TGTGCCAGCAGTTTACGATCACCGACCGGGGAGCTGTTTTTT.

This clonotype showed up many times. V is TRBV7-2 and J is TRBJ2-7; D may correspond to TRBD1 or TRBD2 (5 bases each). The CDR3 loop spans 13 amino acids. V was cut by 7 bases and J by 3 bases, with 13 bases left in between. Germline CDR1 and CDR2: SGHTA and FQGNSA. The CDR3 protein is CASNHGTLYEQYF. Written as DNA, the CDR3 is TGTGCCAGCAACCACGGGACCCTCTACGAGCAGTACTTC.